Presented here are 30 T cell receptor beta chains from one specimen sequenced in a study of T cells in Graves' hyperthyroidism and ophthalmopathy. RNA transcripts provided the source from which TCR beta CDR3 regions were amplified. Primed by the HTBI set, a first-round RT-PCR was run on the TCR CDR3. MiXCR was run by TCRdb on the multiplex PCR reads, yielding one entry per CDR3 protein. The data contain roughly 420,000 distinct CDR3 sequences, 15% to 19% of them singletons. Specimen: blood. The receptors were gathered from a woman aged 18 to 35 with Graves' hyperthyroidism.

This rearrangement joins TRBV10-3 to TRBJ2-1; no clear D gene. Trimming left V 3 bases short and J 7 bases short, with 10 bases between. Germline V gene data show CDR1 as ENHRY and CDR2 as SYGVKD. The CDR3 is 13 residues long. This CDR3 is CAISELQRNEQFF. CDR3 nucleotide sequence: TGTGCCATCAGTGAACTACAGCGTAATGAGCAGTTCTTC.

This clonotype was detected ten times or more. V and J are TRBV7-8 and TRBJ2-3, with unresolved D. This CDR3 is built from 15 residues. The germline CDR1 and CDR2 sequences are SGHVS and FQNEAQ. Trimming removed 6 bases at V and 6 bases at J, with 19 bases between. The CDR3 region is CASSHGGIGIDTQYF. In DNA, the CDR3 is TGTGCCAGCAGTCACGGCGGAATAGGGATTGATACGCAGTATTTT.

This clonotype was detected only a few times. The chain couples TRBV5-8 to TRBJ2-7; TRBD2 matches 8 bases. The germline CDR1 and CDR2 sequences are SGHTS and YDEGEE. CDR3 size: 17 residues. V lost 0 bases and J lost 3; bases outside the gene matches: 11. The CDR3 DNA sequence: TGTGCCAGCAGCTTGGATCAACGCGGGGGGATAAACTACGAGCAGTACTTC. It codes for CASSLDQRGGINYEQYF.

This clonotype was observed at least ten times. V usage is TRBV7-9 and J usage is TRBJ1-2; D unresolved. Per the germline V gene, CDR1 is SEHNR and CDR2 is FQNEAQ (reference sequence). V was cut by 2 bases and J by 5 bases, with 15 bases left in between. The CDR3 covers 15 residues. CDR3 in amino acids: CASSLPSVGGYGYTF. The CDR3 DNA reads as TGTGCCAGCAGCTTACCGAGCGTAGGTGGATATGGCTACACCTTC. The whole variable domain, remainder taken from reference TRBV7-9 and TRBJ1-2, is DTGVSQNPRHKITKRGQNVTFRCDPISEHNRLYWYRQTLGQGPEFLTYFQNEAQLEKSRLLSDRFSAERPKGSFSTLEIQRTEQGDSAMYLCASSLPSVGGYGYTFGSGTRLTVV.

This chain uses TRBV6-5 with TRBJ2-3; the D call may be TRBD1 or TRBD2 (5 bases each). The V and J ends lost 2 bases and 0 bases respectively, with 9 bases between them. The length of the CDR3 is 15 residues. Per germline, CDR1 MNHEY and CDR2 SVGAGI. In DNA, the CDR3 is TGTGCCAGCAGTTACGGGGACGATAGCACAGATACGCAGTATTTT. Amino acids: CASSYGDDSTDTQYF.

In DNA form, the CDR3 reads TGCAGTGCTAGAGATCTTAGCGGGGCCTCCTACGAGCAGTACTTC. Translated: CSARDLSGASYEQYF. V usage is TRBV20-1 and J usage is TRBJ2-7, with 8 bases aligning to TRBD2. This CDR3 region has 15 residues. Trimming took 0 bases from V and 0 from J; bases not matched to a gene: 4. Germline V gene sequence: CDR1 DFQATT, CDR2 SNEGSKA (reference sequence).

The table lists this clonotype with a few counts. The chain uses TRBV4-1 and TRBJ2-1, with TRBD2 identical over 13 bases. V was pared by 2 bases and J by 6 bases, with 4 bases of the junction left unmatched. Germline V gene sequence: CDR1 MGHRA, CDR2 YSYEKL. The CDR3 is 16 residues long. Written as DNA, the CDR3 is TGCGCCAGCAGCCAACTGGGACTAGCGGGGCCCAATGAGCAGTTCTTC. Translating it yields CASSQLGLAGPNEQFF.

There are many counts of this clonotype. The chain joins TRBV6-2 or TRBV6-3 to TRBJ1-1; D perhaps matches TRBD1 (5 bases). Deletions cut 2 bases from V and 4 bases from J, with 14 bases between. CDR1 is MNHEY and CDR2 is SVGEGT in the germline V gene. This CDR3 has 15 amino acids. The CDR3 DNA reads as TGTGCCAGCAGTTACGCACCCGGGGGAGGCACTGAAGCTTTCTTT. This translates into CASSYAPGGGTEAFF.

This clonotype was seen a few times. The V gene is TRBV20-1, the J gene TRBJ2-5; 14 nucleotides align to TRBD2. The CDR3 contains 16 residues. V trimming: 6 bases; J trimming: 5 bases; junction bases outside the gene matches: 11. In germline, CDR1 is DFQATT, CDR2 SNEGSKA (reference sequence). CDR3 amino acids: CSAATGLAGDGETQYF. CDR3 DNA: TGCAGTGCCGCCACGGGACTAGCGGGAGATGGGGAGACCCAGTACTTC.

The chain uses TRBV6-1 and TRBJ1-2; TRBD1 agrees at 10 bases. Germline V gives CDR1 MNHNS, CDR2 SASEGT. The V segment lost 8 bases and the J segment 3 bases; nucleotides outside the gene matches: 3. This CDR3 region has 13 residues. The CDR3: CASSGTGDYGYTF. CDR3 in DNA: TGTGCCAGCTCCGGGACAGGGGACTATGGCTACACCTTC.

Many counts were recorded for this clonotype. The V and J genes are TRBV2 and TRBJ1-4; D is ambiguous. CDR1 and CDR2 from the germline V gene are SNHLY and FYNNEI. The V gene lost 8 bases and the J gene lost 4 bases, with 11 bases spanning the gap. The CDR3 totals 13 residues. DNA of the CDR3: TGTGCCAGCGGGAGGCAGGATAATGAAAAACTGTTTTTT. Protein: CASGRQDNEKLFF.

The chain joins TRBV24-1 to TRBJ1-5, with unresolved D. Germline-derived CDR1 and CDR2 are KGHDR and SFDVKD. V was shortened by 4 bases and J by 0 bases, with 12 bases between the two germline ends. This CDR3 has 16 amino acids. The CDR3 spells CATSESTAYSNQPQHF. CDR3 in DNA: TGTGCCACCAGTGAATCGACGGCTTATAGCAATCAGCCCCAGCATTTT.

This clonotype was seen at least ten times. The rearrangement links TRBV20-1 to TRBJ1-2; no reliable D call. Germline assignment: CDR1 DFQATT and CDR2 SNEGSKA (reference sequence). The CDR3 length is 11 residues. Trimming removed 1 base from V and 6 bases from J, with 6 bases in between. CDR3 residues: CSARAPDGYTF. The CDR3 nucleotides are TGCAGTGCTAGAGCGCCTGATGGCTACACCTTC.

The J gene is TRBJ2-7, the V gene TRBV28, with 10 positions matching TRBD2. V was clipped by 7 bases and J by 6 bases; unmatched bases: 12. Germline V gene data show CDR1 as MDHEN and CDR2 as SYDVKM. This CDR3 has 15 amino acids. CDR3 residues: CASIQALAGATEQYV. CDR3 in DNA: TGTGCCAGCATACAGGCCCTAGCGGGAGCGACCGAGCAGTACGTC.

This clonotype has ten or more counts. The V and J genes are TRBV7-6 and TRBJ1-1; D is uncertain. Trimming took off 1 base at V and 1 base at J, with 7 bases between the two ends. The germline CDR1 and CDR2 sequences are SGHVS and FNYEAQ. This CDR3 is built from 14 residues. The CDR3, as DNA: TGTGCCAGCAGCTTAGGCAGATCGAACACTGAAGCTTTCTTT. It is translated as CASSLGRSNTEAFF.

This clonotype was recorded at least ten times. As DNA, the CDR3 is TGCAGTGCTAGACCCAATCCCGGGACAGGGGCCTATGGCTACACCTTC. Amino acid sequence: CSARPNPGTGAYGYTF. The J gene is TRBJ1-2, the V gene TRBV20-1; 10 positions agree with TRBD1. Germline lookup yields CDR1 DFQATT and CDR2 SNEGSKA (reference sequence). The CDR3 extends over 16 amino acids. With 2 bases clipped from V and 4 bases from J, the junction kept 10 bases outside the gene matches.

This clonotype was detected ten times or more. V and J are TRBV7-8 and TRBJ2-5, with 7 bases aligning to TRBD2. CDR3 size: 14 residues. V was pared by 5 bases and J by 4 bases, with 7 bases of the junction left unmatched. The V gene's germline CDR1 is SGHVS and CDR2 FQNEAQ. The CDR3 DNA is TGTGCCAGCAGCCTCGAGATAGCGGGAGAGACCCAGTACTTC. Its translation is CASSLEIAGETQYF.

Comment on this clonotype: The final CDR3 position lacks the conserved phenylalanine or tryptophan, pointing to a likely read error. The CDR3 sequence is CASSQRDFTAQETQYS. Written as DNA, the CDR3 is TGTGCCAGCAGCCAAAGGGACTTCACTGCCCAAGAGACCCAGTACTCC. The chain couples TRBV3-1 to TRBJ2-5, with D possibly being TRBD2 (6 bases). This CDR3 region has 16 residues. V lost 2 bases and J 1 base, leaving 14 bases between the germline ends. Germline V gives CDR1 LGHDT, CDR2 YNNKEL (reference sequence).

In nucleotides, the CDR3 is TGTGCCAGCAGCTTAGGTCGGACCAAAAGCCAAGAGACCCAGTACTTC. This gives the protein CASSLGRTKSQETQYF. The chain employs TRBV7-6 and TRBJ2-5; D remains ambiguous. The length of the CDR3 is 16 residues. The germline V gene encodes CDR1 SGHVS and CDR2 FNYEAQ. V lost 1 base, J lost 1 base, and 13 bases lay in between.

The V gene is TRBV7-9, the J gene TRBJ1-2; 9 bases line up with TRBD1. This CDR3 spans 15 amino acids. Per the germline V gene, CDR1 is SEHNR and CDR2 is FQNEAQ (reference sequence). The V and J ends lost 2 bases and 5 bases, in that order; junction bases with no gene match: 6. CDR3 in amino acids: CASSLSDRGGYGYTF. The CDR3 bases are TGTGCCAGCAGCTTATCGGACAGGGGTGGATATGGCTACACCTTC.

The V and J genes are TRBV7-9 and TRBJ2-7; D ambiguous. V was cut by 1 base and J by 1 base, with 14 bases left in between. Germline V CDR1 and CDR2: SEHNR, FQNEAQ (reference sequence). The CDR3 is 16 amino acids. The chain's CDR3 is CASSLEASPKSYEQYF. In nucleotides, the CDR3 is TGTGCCAGCAGCTTAGAGGCCAGTCCCAAATCCTACGAGCAGTACTTC.

V gene TRBV5-6 combines with J gene TRBJ1-5, with D perhaps TRBD1 (6 bases). V was cut by 4 bases and J by 2 bases, with 10 bases left in between. This CDR3 comprises 14 residues. The germline V gene encodes CDR1 SGHDT and CDR2 YYEEEE. CDR3 residues: CASSRNRGNQPQHF. Written as DNA, the CDR3 is TGTGCCAGCAGCCGTAACAGGGGCAATCAGCCCCAGCATTTT.

V is TRBV20-1 and J is TRBJ1-3; D call uncertain. V gave up 6 bases and J gave up 4 bases, with 7 bases separating them. Germline V gene data show CDR1 as DFQATT and CDR2 as SNEGSKA (reference sequence). The CDR3 consists of 11 residues. CDR3 amino acids: CSAPYGNTIYF. DNA for the CDR3: TGCAGTGCCCCCTACGGAAACACCATATATTTT.

This clonotype was counted only a few times. This CDR3 is missing its conserved last phenylalanine or tryptophan, likely due to a read error. The chain carries TRBV20-1 and TRBJ2-7; 10 bases match TRBD2. The CDR3 consists of 13 residues. Germline V gives CDR1 DFQATT, CDR2 SNEGSKA (reference sequence). The V segment lost 6 bases and the J segment 5 bases; nucleotides outside the gene matches: 7. CDR3 residues: CSAASGRGHEQYL. CDR3 sequence (DNA): TGCAGTGCCGCTAGCGGGAGAGGTCACGAGCAGTACCTC.

The chain joins TRBV6-2 or TRBV6-3 to TRBJ2-7; D is unresolved. With 4 bases removed from V and 4 bases from J, the gap between germline ends came to 8 bases. CDR1 and CDR2 from the germline V gene are MNHEY and SVGEGT. The CDR3 covers 12 residues. CDR3 sequence (DNA): TGTGCCAGCAGTTGGAGCCAATACGAGCAGTACTTC. Its translation: CASSWSQYEQYF.

The J gene is TRBJ1-5, the V gene TRBV2, with TRBD1 matching over 10 bases. From germline, CDR1 is SNHLY and CDR2 FYNNEI. V shed 8 bases and J 4 bases; nucleotides not matched to a gene: 11. This CDR3 is built from 16 residues. Here the CDR3 DNA reads TGTGCCAGCCAATTCGACAGGGGGCGCGGAAATCAGCCCCAGCATTTT. The encoded protein is CASQFDRGRGNQPQHF.

This clonotype was seen repeatedly, ten times or more. The chain couples TRBV29-1 to TRBJ1-2; 7 nucleotides line up with TRBD1. This CDR3 has 13 amino acids. The V segment lost 0 bases and the J segment 8 bases; nucleotides outside the gene matches: 6. Germline lookup yields CDR1 SQVTM and CDR2 ANQGSEA. The CDR3 spells CSVEETGLRGYTF. The CDR3 DNA sequence: TGCAGCGTTGAAGAGACAGGGTTAAGGGGCTACACCTTC.

This clonotype was observed at least ten times. The gene calls are TRBV6-6 and TRBJ1-1, with unresolved D. With 0 bases removed from V and 2 bases from J, the gap between germline ends came to 10 bases. This CDR3 has 15 amino acids. Germline CDR1 MNHNY, CDR2 SVGAGI (reference sequence). Here the CDR3 reads CASSYSTSGNTEAFF. For the CDR3, the DNA is TGTGCCAGCAGTTACTCGACCTCGGGAAACACTGAAGCTTTCTTT.

This clonotype was observed many times. The chain carries TRBV12-3 or TRBV12-4 and TRBJ2-1; 10 nucleotides line up with TRBD2. J lost 0 bases, V lost 7 bases, and 27 bases had no gene match. The CDR3 spans 23 residues. This CDR3 is CASTWAPPLAGDLRVNSYNEQFF. Here the CDR3 DNA reads TGTGCCAGCACCTGGGCCCCCCCCCTAGCGGGAGATCTTAGGGTAAACTCCTACAATGAGCAGTTCTTC.

This clonotype was counted many times. The genes are TRBV7-2 and TRBJ2-1; 9 bases align to TRBD2. This CDR3 is built from 15 residues. The J segment lost 5 bases and the V segment lost 1 base, leaving 3 bases of the junction unmatched. The germline gives CDR1 SGHTA, CDR2 FQGNSA. CDR3 in DNA: TGTGCCAGCAGCTTAGTAGCGGGGGCGAACAATGAGCAGTTCTTC. Translation: CASSLVAGANNEQFF.